This passage covers 32 T cell receptor beta chains from one sample sequenced in a study of blood T cell repertoires in COVID-19. Sequencing was performed with immunoSEQ multiplex PCR; in TCRdb, only in-frame clones are kept and a portion is missing. The table records hundreds of thousands of clones, roughly 90% of them present only once. Sequencing used PBMCs or T cells enriched from blood (not recorded which). The receptor set was obtained from a woman in her late teens or twenties who had been exposed to COVID-19.

V and J are TRBV5-6 and TRBJ2-7; perhaps TRBD1 as D (5 bases). Per germline, CDR1 SGHDT and CDR2 YYEEEE. The length of the CDR3 is 11 residues. V was clipped by 2 bases and J by 5 bases, with 5 bases between them. CDR3 sequence (DNA): TGTGCCAGCAGCTTAGGGGACGAGCAGTACTTC. Translation gives CASSLGDEQYF.

V usage is TRBV29-1 and J usage is TRBJ2-2, with D possibly TRBD1 on 5 matching bases. The CDR3 is 13 residues long. V was clipped by 7 bases and J by 6 bases, with 15 bases between them. Germline assignment: CDR1 SQVTM and CDR2 ANQGSEA. CDR3 protein: CSGARGISGELFF. The CDR3 region has the DNA TGCAGCGGGGCAAGGGGAATATCCGGGGAGCTGTTTTTT.

The chain is built from TRBV7-8 and TRBJ1-5; the match to TRBD1 covers 10 bases. The CDR3 covers 14 residues. The V segment lost 5 bases and the J segment 5 bases; nucleotides outside the gene matches: 3. CDR1 is SGHVS, CDR2 FQNEAQ, per germline. The CDR3 spells CASSPGTGDQPQHF. Written as DNA, the CDR3 is TGTGCCAGCAGCCCCGGGACAGGGGATCAGCCCCAGCATTTT.

The rearrangement joins TRBV30 to TRBJ1-3; the D is unclear. CDR3 length equals 15 residues. Germline V gives CDR1 GTSNPN, CDR2 SVGIG (reference sequence). The V gene lost 0 bases and the J gene lost 2 bases, with 11 bases spanning the gap. Here the CDR3 reads CAWSVLAVTGNTIYF. CDR3 bases: TGTGCCTGGAGTGTATTGGCAGTCACTGGAAACACCATATATTTT.

The chain carries TRBV6-5 and TRBJ2-7; TRBD2 matches at 10 bases. Trimming at V came to 2 bases and at J to 2 bases, leaving 0 bases not matched to a gene. The CDR3 runs to 14 residues. Germline CDR1 reads MNHEY; CDR2 reads SVGAGI. CDR3 residues: CASSYGLAAYEQYF. CDR3 nucleotides: TGTGCCAGCAGTTACGGACTAGCGGCCTACGAGCAGTACTTC.

The gene calls are TRBV3-1 (or the pseudogene TRBV3-2) and TRBJ1-6; 7 bases line up with TRBD1. Germline V gives CDR1 LGHDT, CDR2 YNNKEL (reference sequence). The CDR3 extends over 16 amino acids. V shed 5 bases, J shed 6 bases, and the junction held 10 bases outside the gene matches. CDR3 DNA: TGTGCCAGCAGCTACGGGACAGCGGTTGCTAATTCACCCCTCCACTTT. Translated, it gives CASSYGTAVANSPLHF.

V gene TRBV6-1 combines with J gene TRBJ1-1; TRBD1 might be the D (6 bases). CDR3 size: 14 residues. The V end was cut by 2 bases, the J end by 4 bases, with 11 bases between. Germline V gives CDR1 MNHNS, CDR2 SASEGT. CDR3 residues: CASSERGGTTEAFF. The CDR3 DNA reads TGTGCCAGCAGTGAAAGGGGGGGGACCACTGAAGCTTTCTTT.

The table lists this clone with a few counts. The chain recombines TRBV7-9 with TRBJ1-1; TRBD1 matches 8 bases. V gave up 2 bases and J gave up 4 bases; unmatched junction bases: 9. The CDR3 contains 16 residues. Germline CDR1 is SEHNR and CDR2 is FQNEAQ (reference sequence). CDR3 protein: CASSLSSGGGRTEAFF. CDR3 nucleotide sequence: TGTGCCAGCAGCTTATCATCAGGGGGCGGTCGCACTGAAGCTTTCTTT.

V is TRBV19 and J is TRBJ2-1; D may be TRBD2 (5 bases). The germline V gene encodes CDR1 LNHDA and CDR2 SQIVND (reference sequence). Deletions cut 5 bases from V and 10 bases from J, with 18 bases between. The CDR3 covers 14 residues. The CDR3 sequence is CASSSGTRLGEQFF. CDR3 bases: TGTGCCAGTAGTTCTGGAACTAGGTTGGGCGAGCAGTTCTTC.

The genes are TRBV27 and TRBJ1-2; D is unresolved. The germline V gene encodes CDR1 MNHEY and CDR2 SMNVEV (reference sequence). The CDR3 contains 14 residues. V lost 2 bases and J 4 bases, leaving 11 bases between the germline ends. The CDR3 nucleotides read TGTGCCAGCAGTTTAGGCAGGCCCCCCTATGGCTACACCTTC. Protein product: CASSLGRPPYGYTF.

This chain's CDR3 is CASSLSVVETQYF. The CDR3 DNA reads as TGTGCCAGCAGCCTCTCAGTTGTGGAGACCCAGTACTTC. The chain has TRBV11-3 and TRBJ2-5; D uncertain. This CDR3 is built from 13 residues. Trimming left V 5 bases short and J 5 bases short, with 12 bases between. From germline, CDR1 is SGHNT and CDR2 YENEEA.

Turning to this clone: This sample also contains other DNA sequences that code for the same CDR3. This chain joins TRBV20-1 and TRBJ2-7; a weak D match, TRBD2 (5 bases). This CDR3 is 12 amino acids long. Between the trimmed V and J ends, which lost 6 bases and 3 bases, there was a span of 12 bases. Germline assignment: CDR1 DFQATT and CDR2 SNEGSKA (reference sequence). CDR3 sequence reads: CSASPGNYEQYF. Written as DNA, the CDR3 is TGCAGTGCCAGTCCGGGAAACTACGAGCAGTACTTC.

This clone was detected only a few times. The chain carries TRBV12-3 or TRBV12-4 and TRBJ1-1; D call uncertain. The CDR3 extends over 13 amino acids. Trimming took off 3 bases at V and 1 base at J, with 6 bases between the two ends. The CDR3 coding sequence is TGTGCCAGCAGTTTTTCAGGGAACACTGAAGCTTTCTTT. Translated, it gives CASSFSGNTEAFF.

This clone has just a few counts. The same CDR3 is also encoded by other DNA sequences in this sample. The chain links TRBV7-2 to TRBJ1-4, with 8 bases aligning to TRBD1. This CDR3 is built from 14 residues. V lost 5 bases, J lost 7 bases, and 6 bases stayed unmatched. Germline CDR1 and CDR2: SGHTA and FQGNSA. The CDR3 loop reads CASSPRQGSEKLFF. For the CDR3, the DNA is TGTGCCAGCAGCCCCCGACAGGGGAGTGAAAAACTGTTTTTT.

The chain joins TRBV28 to TRBJ2-3, with 10 bases lining up with TRBD2. The CDR3 spans 13 residues. Trimming took 8 bases from V and 8 from J; bases not matched to a gene: 7. The germline CDR1 and CDR2 sequences are MDHEN and SYDVKM. CDR3 coding DNA: TGTGCCAGCGCTAGCGGGGGTCCATTTACGCAGTATTTT. Its translation: CASASGGPFTQYF.

Here the CDR3 DNA reads TGTGCCATCAGTGATGTCCCCAGCTCTGGAAACACCATATATTTT. This translates into CAISDVPSSGNTIYF. The V call is TRBV10-3, the J call TRBJ1-3; D is unresolved. This CDR3 contains 15 residues. The germline V gene encodes CDR1 ENHRY and CDR2 SYGVKD. V shed 3 bases and J shed 0 bases, with 9 bases lying between them.

This chain connects TRBV21-1 to TRBJ1-6; the listed D gene, TRBD1, was not tested against the DNA. TRBV21-1 counts as a pseudogene. There are 16 residues in the CDR3. This CDR3 is CASSKGVGRINSPLHF. As DNA, the CDR3 is TGTGCCAGCAGCAAAGGGGTGGGCAGGATCAATTCACCCCTCCACTTT.

V and J are TRBV30 and TRBJ1-5; 7 nucleotides align to TRBD1. Germline loops: CDR1 GTSNPN, CDR2 SVGIG (reference sequence). This CDR3 has 15 amino acids. Trimming took 0 bases from V and 6 from J; bases not matched to a gene: 8. The CDR3 region has the DNA TGTGCCTGGAGTGTCCCGGGACAGAGGGGTCAGCCCCAGCATTTT. It yields the protein CAWSVPGQRGQPQHF.

The V call is TRBV7-3, the J call TRBJ1-2; D perhaps matches TRBD1 (5 bases). With 2 bases removed from V and 3 bases from J, the gap between germline ends came to 10 bases. Germline V gene sequence: CDR1 SGHTA, CDR2 FQGTGA. There are 14 residues in the CDR3. The CDR3 coding sequence is TGTGCCAGCAGCTTATTAGCGGGGGACTATGGCTACACCTTC. Amino acid sequence: CASSLLAGDYGYTF. The entire variable domain, with the rest obtained from reference TRBV7-3 and TRBJ1-2, is as follows: GAGVSQTPSNKVTEKGKYVELRCDPISGHTALYWYRQSLGQGPEFLIYFQGTGAADDSGLPNDRFFAVRPEGSVSTLKIQRTERGDSAVYLCASSLLAGDYGYTFGSGTRLTVV.

The rearrangement links TRBV6-5 to TRBJ2-7; D might be TRBD1 (5 bases). The CDR3 has 15 residues. Germline V gives CDR1 MNHEY, CDR2 SVGAGI. The germline V and J ends were trimmed by 8 bases and 6 bases, with 23 bases remaining between them. CDR3 DNA: TGTGCCAGCCTAGGCCCAACCGTTGGGGCGGCCGAGCAGTACTTC. Its translation is CASLGPTVGAAEQYF.

The chain employs TRBV2 and TRBJ2-2; D gene unclear. V dropped 4 bases and J dropped 1 base, with 10 bases sitting between them. Germline CDR1 is SNHLY and CDR2 is FYNNEI. This CDR3 is 15 amino acids long. The CDR3 protein is CASSVLGQNTGELFF. The CDR3, as DNA: TGTGCCAGCAGTGTACTGGGCCAGAACACCGGGGAGCTGTTTTTT.

This rearrangement joins TRBV5-1 to TRBJ2-7; 7 positions match TRBD1. Looked up from germline, CDR1 is SGHRS and CDR2 is YFSETQ. Trimming at V came to 5 bases and at J to 2 bases, leaving 10 bases not matched to a gene. This CDR3 contains 15 residues. CDR3 nucleotide sequence: TGCGCCAGCAGTAGGCAGGGGGAGCCTACCTACGAGCAGTACTTC. Protein product: CASSRQGEPTYEQYF.

The chain carries TRBV11-2 and TRBJ1-3; D might be TRBD1 (6 bases). The CDR3 length is 18 residues. Germline-derived CDR1 and CDR2 are SGHAT and FQNNGV. V was shortened by 2 bases and J by 1 base, with 18 bases between the two germline ends. CDR3 bases: TGTGCCAGCAGCTTATTGGTAGAACAGGGCACTTCTGGAAACACCATATATTTT. It encodes CASSLLVEQGTSGNTIYF.

This rearrangement joins TRBV6-5 to TRBJ2-7; D gene uncertain. Germline CDR1 reads MNHEY; CDR2 reads SVGAGI. Trimming took off 6 bases at V and 0 bases at J, with 12 bases between the two ends. The CDR3 has 14 residues. This chain's CDR3 is CASSISLSSYEQYF. The CDR3 DNA reads TGTGCCAGCAGCATAAGCCTATCCTCCTACGAGCAGTACTTC.

This chain joins TRBV9 and TRBJ1-1; D possibly corresponds to TRBD1 (5 bases). The CDR3 has 15 amino acids. The germline CDR1 and CDR2 sequences are SGDLS and YYNGEE. The germline V and J ends were trimmed by 0 bases and 5 bases, with 14 bases remaining between them. CDR3 bases: TGTGCCAGCAGCGTAGGTAACAGCCGGGGGACTGAAGCTTTCTTT. This codes for CASSVGNSRGTEAFF.

The V gene is TRBV13, the J gene TRBJ1-6; tentative D call: TRBD1 (5 bases). The CDR3 contains 12 residues. Trimming left V 1 base short and J 11 bases short, with 6 bases between. Germline CDR1 and CDR2: PRHDT and FYEKMQ (reference sequence). DNA of the CDR3: TGTGCCAGCAGCTTAGAGGGGACACCCCTCCACTTT. Translation: CASSLEGTPLHF.

This chain joins TRBV28 and TRBJ1-3, with TRBD1 matching 7 bases. Per germline, CDR1 MDHEN and CDR2 SYDVKM. The CDR3 runs to 16 residues. Trimming took 2 bases from V and 8 from J; bases not matched to a gene: 12. The CDR3 spells CASSLPTPTGKDTIYF. The CDR3 region has the DNA TGTGCCAGCAGTTTACCCACCCCGACAGGGAAGGACACCATATATTTT.

The chain links TRBV3-1 (or the pseudogene TRBV3-2) to TRBJ2-7, with D perhaps TRBD2 (7 bases). This CDR3 contains 14 residues. V was shortened by 2 bases and J by 7 bases, with 15 bases between the two germline ends. The germline CDR1 and CDR2 sequences are LGHDT and YNNKEL (reference sequence). CDR3 residues: CASSQRGASREQYF. CDR3 DNA: TGTGCCAGCAGCCAACGGGGGGCTTCTCGGGAGCAGTACTTC.

The CDR3 region is CASSQGQYDGYTF. CDR3 bases: TGTGCCAGCAGCCAGGGACAGTATGATGGCTACACCTTC. The V gene is TRBV7-9, the J gene TRBJ1-2, with TRBD1 identical over 7 bases. Trimming removed 5 bases from V and 6 bases from J; junction bases left unmatched: 6. In germline, CDR1 is SEHNR, CDR2 FQNEAQ (reference sequence). The CDR3 is made up of 13 amino acids.

The chain couples TRBV29-1 to TRBJ2-2, with D possibly matching TRBD1 (6 bases). The length of the CDR3 is 14 residues. Trimming removed 6 bases at V and 2 bases at J, with 13 bases between. Germline CDR1 and CDR2: SQVTM and ANQGSEA. In nucleotides, the CDR3 is TGCAGCGTGAAGCCAGGGGATAACACCGGGGAGCTGTTTTTT. Translating it yields CSVKPGDNTGELFF.

The chain has TRBV3-1 (or the pseudogene TRBV3-2) and TRBJ1-2, with 7 bases matching TRBD1. Germline loops: CDR1 LGHDT, CDR2 YNNKEL (reference sequence). The CDR3 is made up of 18 amino acids. V was clipped by 3 bases and J by 5 bases; unmatched bases: 18. The CDR3 bases are TGTGCCAGCAGCCACTTGAAGGACAGGCCTTTAAATGGTTATGGCTACACCTTC. It translates to CASSHLKDRPLNGYGYTF.

The chain couples TRBV3-1 (or the pseudogene TRBV3-2) to TRBJ1-2; TRBD1 aligns across 9 bases. Germline V CDR1 and CDR2: LGHDT, YNNKEL (reference sequence). The CDR3 covers 20 residues. J was trimmed by 5 bases and V by 0 bases; bases with no gene match: 19. In DNA form, the CDR3 reads TGTGCCAGCAGCCAAGATCGACAGGGGGACGCCGCGGGGATTTGGTATGGCTACACCTTC. It codes for CASSQDRQGDAAGIWYGYTF.